A selection of T cell receptor beta chains follows, all from one sample in a study of blood T cell repertoires in COVID-19. Generated by immunoSEQ multiplex PCR, the TCRdb table keeps only in-frame clones and is missing some. Among approximately 350,000 clones listed, around 88% were seen once. The sequenced sample was peripheral blood. Receptors originate from a man aged 30 to 39 with active or convalescent COVID-19. CDR3s include the opening cysteine and the closing phenylalanine or tryptophan. Each record gives: J gene, CDR3 length, clone size, D gene, V gene, CDR3 protein, CDR3 DNA. The D gene is left open where the match is weak. Only some rows state a clone size, as once, few, many or a class for expanded clones.

TRBJ2-1	14	once	TRBD2	TRBV7-2	CASSLIAGGNEQFF	TGTGCCAGCAGCTTAATAGCGGGAGGAAATGAGCAGTTCTTC
TRBJ1-2	12	-	-	TRBV28	CAGRTANYGYTF	TGTGCCGGGCGGACAGCTAACTATGGCTACACCTTC
TRBJ2-1	16	-	-	TRBV4-1	CASSQERTEHYNEQFF	TGCGCCAGCAGCCAAGAAAGGACAGAGCACTACAATGAGCAGTTCTTC
TRBJ1-2	15	-	-	TRBV6-5	CASSSLGTRLYGYTF	TGTGCCAGCAGTTCCCTAGGGACAAGGCTCTATGGCTACACCTTC
TRBJ2-3	13	-	-	TRBV12-3/TRBV12-4	CASSLLAADTQYF	TGTGCCAGCAGTTTACTCGCGGCAGATACGCAGTATTTT
TRBJ2-5	14	-	-	TRBV3-1/TRBV3-2	CASSRRGGGETQYF	TGTGCCAGCAGCCGGAGGGGAGGGGGAGAGACCCAGTACTTC
TRBJ1-3	18	few	-	TRBV5-4	CASSFGGAFANSGNTIYF	TGTGCCAGCAGCTTCGGGGGAGCCTTTGCCAACTCTGGAAACACCATATATTTT
TRBJ2-1	15	-	TRBD2	TRBV7-8	CASSVSSSGSFEQFF	TGTGCCAGCAGCGTAAGCTCTAGCGGGAGTTTTGAGCAGTTCTTC
TRBJ1-1	12	few	-	TRBV12-3/TRBV12-4	CASSFQTDEAFF	TGTGCCAGCAGTTTCCAGACAGATGAAGCTTTCTTT
TRBJ2-1	15	-	-	TRBV3-1/TRBV3-2	CASSQGPRGYNEQFF	TGTGCCAGCAGCCAAGGGCCGCGGGGCTACAATGAGCAGTTCTTC
TRBJ2-2	16	-	-	TRBV9	CASSVGRDPNTGELFF	TGTGCCAGCAGCGTAGGCCGGGATCCGAACACCGGGGAGCTGTTTTTT
TRBJ1-1	15	-	-	TRBV5-1	CASSFQVTANTEAFF	TGCGCCAGCAGCTTCCAAGTGACAGCGAACACTGAAGCTTTCTTT
TRBJ2-7	14	-	-	TRBV11-2	CASSTGRGSYEQYF	TGTGCCAGCAGCACCGGCCGCGGTTCCTACGAGCAGTACTTC
TRBJ1-6	16	-	TRBD1	TRBV4-2	CASSQPQGSYNSPLHF	TGTGCCAGCAGCCAACCACAGGGGTCCTATAATTCACCCCTCCACTTT
TRBJ2-5	13	-	-	TRBV6-5	CASLWGLQETQYF	TGTGCCAGCTTGTGGGGGCTACAAGAGACCCAGTACTTC
TRBJ1-4	13	-	-	TRBV4-1	CASSQRGREKLFF	TGCGCCAGCAGCCAACGGGGGAGGGAAAAACTGTTTTTT
TRBJ2-7	17	-	TRBD1	TRBV6-1	CASSERRPGQGAHEQYF	TGTGCCAGCAGTGAAAGGAGACCTGGACAGGGGGCGCACGAGCAGTACTTC
TRBJ1-4	16	-	TRBD1	TRBV27	CASSLSWGQGGEKLFF	TGTGCCAGCAGTTTATCGTGGGGACAGGGAGGCGAAAAACTGTTTTTT
TRBJ1-1	16	few	-	TRBV20-1	CSASQRGLGSDTEAFF	TGCAGTGCTAGTCAGCGGGGCCTGGGGTCGGACACTGAAGCTTTCTTT
TRBJ2-3	19	-	TRBD2	TRBV4-3	CASSPGLAGGWFGGDTQYF	TGCGCCAGCAGCCCCGGACTAGCGGGGGGATGGTTTGGAGGAGATACGCAGTATTTT
TRBJ2-7	15	-	-	TRBV19	CASSMSAGLPYEQYF	TGTGCCAGTAGTATGTCGGCGGGACTTCCCTACGAGCAGTACTTC
TRBJ1-6	15	-	-	TRBV19	CASRMESSYNSPLHF	TGTGCCAGTAGGATGGAGAGCTCCTATAATTCACCCCTCCACTTT
TRBJ2-1	13	-	-	TRBV7-2	CASSRTTNNEQFF	TGTGCCAGCAGCAGGACTACCAACAATGAGCAGTTCTTC
TRBJ1-4	14	few	TRBD1	TRBV9	CASSPRGPNEKLFF	TGTGCCAGCAGCCCTAGGGGGCCCAATGAAAAACTGTTTTTT
TRBJ1-5	14	-	-	TRBV10-3	CAISESSRNQPQHF	TGTGCCATCAGTGAGTCGAGCCGGAATCAGCCCCAGCATTTT
TRBJ1-1	13	once	-	TRBV9	CASGRGSGTEAFF	TGTGCCAGCGGAAGGGGTTCGGGCACTGAAGCTTTCTTT
TRBJ1-2	13	-	TRBD1	TRBV25-1	CASRDRGNYGYTF	TGTGCCAGCAGGGACAGGGGCAACTATGGCTACACCTTC
TRBJ2-5	13	once	-	TRBV19	CASSIDSPGTQYF	TGTGCCAGTAGTATAGACAGTCCGGGGACCCAGTACTTC